A single T cell receptor beta chain is shown here with its context. Per the authors' pipeline: For nucleated cells, counts were estimated from reference gene primer amplification. Some clones are missing from TCRdb's copy, which holds only in-frame ones; the method was immunoSEQ multiplex PCR. That table furnishes V, J and clone size, whereas the DNA furnished D and trimming. The sample has around 210,000 clones, 65% to 90% seen once. The V end lost 0 bases, the J end lost 5 bases, and 5 bases lay between the germline ends. Germline lookup yields CDR1 GTSNPN and CDR2 SVGIG (reference sequence). CDR3 length: 12 residues. The source of the sample is a study of blood T cell repertoires in COVID-19. Study-level information: Both acute and convalescent COVID-19 samples were obtained from the United States, Italy and Spain.

The TCR originated in a man between 50 and 59 years old with COVID-19, enrolled during active disease. The sample taken for sequencing was peripheral blood. V usage is TRBV30 and J usage is TRBJ2-1; no firm D call. In DNA form, the CDR3 reads TGTGCCTGGAGTGTGCTAAACAATGAGCAGTTCTTC. It is translated as CAWSVLNNEQFF.